This TCR beta chain was profiled in a study of cytomegalovirus exposure and HLA in healthy donors. The V gene end was trimmed by 11 bases and the J gene end by 5 bases; junction bases not matched to a gene: 15. Germline V CDR1 and CDR2: MNHEY, SVGAGI. The CDR3 runs to 14 residues. Remarks on this clone: Its matching antigen is unknown.

This PCR relied on a set of 60 Vbeta primers and 13 Jbeta primers. TCRdb's table, derived via immunoSEQ multiplex PCR, lists solely in-frame clones and lacks some. The table records roughly 150,000 clones, more than 65% of them present only once. Study-wide findings and caveats: Using a false discovery rate of 0.05, a later analysis showed that fewer than 20,000 TCR beta sequences were associated with HLA alleles. A later analysis reportedly found fewer N-insertions in an Asian-associated ancestry cluster than the roughly 700-donor mean. TCR beta sequences reportedly predicted most subjects' HLA-A and HLA-B alleles accurately. On later analysis, the bulk of CMV-associated TCR beta chains appeared to be HLA-restricted.

The receptor was isolated from a man aged 30 to 45 in good health and CMV-seropositive. The V gene is TRBV6-5, the J gene TRBJ2-7, with TRBD2 matching over 7 bases. Sequenced: PBMCs. The CDR3 sequence is CACRLTSRAHEQYF. In DNA, the CDR3 is TGTGCCTGCCGGTTGACTAGCAGGGCCCACGAGCAGTACTTC.